This T cell receptor (beta chain) was observed in a study of regulatory T cells in long-lasting Graves disease. Study-wide findings and caveats: Compared with new cases, persistent Graves' patients showed reduced TCR diversity. Segments TRBV28, TRBJ1-2 and TRBJ2-5 showed preferential usage in persistent disease.

Deletions cut 3 bases from V and 7 bases from J, with 7 bases between. The CDR3 has 12 residues. Germline V CDR1 and CDR2: SGDLS, YYNGEE. About this clonotype: Its matching antigen is unknown.

Time point described: persistent/refractory GD, antithyroid drugs over 5 years with positive TRAb. The TCR library was made from RNA that had been extracted from PBMCs in TRIzol. CDR3 regions were amplified by Arm-PCR using iRepertoire HTBI primers to build TCR beta libraries. One entry per CDR3 protein, called by TCRdb with MiXCR from the multiplex PCR reads. This sample yields hundreds of thousands of distinct CDR3 sequences, of which about a fifth are seen a single time; roughly 8% belongs to the top ten. The sequences come from peripheral blood mononuclear cells (PBMCs), collected when the disease was refractory, from a patient treated with antithyroid drugs. This chain joins TRBV9 and TRBJ2-2; tentative D call: TRBD2 (5 bases). The TCR comes from a female donor with Graves disease. CDR3 region: CASSERDGELFF. The CDR3 DNA follows: TGTGCCAGCAGCGAGAGGGACGGGGAGCTGTTTTTT.